This TCR beta chain was identified in a study of T-cell reconstitution after alpha-beta-depleted transplantation in children. General study results and limits: Reports say that about two months after transplant, the alpha-beta T cells came out of several hundred graft clones that had expanded.

Researchers prepared the TCRbeta library using unique molecular identifiers, the study reports. TCRdb used MiXCR to reprocess the PCR reads, holding one entry per CDR3 protein. The profile covers nearly 250,000 distinct CDR3 sequences, with under 9.5% appearing a single time and roughly 5.8% taken by the ten largest. The sample holds a few counts of this clonotype. The antigen remains unidentified. The CDR3 length is 13 residues. Deletions cut 2 bases from V and 6 bases from J, with 9 bases between. From germline, CDR1 is SGHNT and CDR2 YYREEE (reference sequence). The TCR originated in a male patient aged 10 to 17 who had a stem cell transplant for acute lymphoblastic leukemia, so the T cells may come from the graft donor. Sample: PBMCs, mostly from graft donor cells, taken 180 days after TCRalphabeta/CD19-depleted stem cell transplant. V and J are TRBV5-4 and TRBJ1-5, with D maybe TRBD1 (6 bases). Written as DNA, the CDR3 is TGTGCCAGCAGCTTAGAAGGGGGTCAGCCCCAGCATTTT. This codes for CASSLEGGQPQHF. Using reference TRBV5-4 and TRBJ1-5 for the parts outside the CDR3, the full variable domain is ETGVTQSPTHLIKTRGQQVTLRCSSQSGHNTVSWYQQALGQGPQFIFQYYREEENGRGNFPPRFSGLQFPNYSSELNVNALELDDSALYLCASSLEGGQPQHFGDGTRLSIL.